What follows describes a single T cell receptor (beta chain). Its specificity is unknown. Repertoires were generated with immunoSEQ multiplex PCR, while TCRdb's copy carries only in-frame clones and drops some. The table records under 1,900,000 clones, 97% to 99% of them present only once. The sample comes from a study of shared clonotypes between healthy human individuals. Broader study findings: Generation probabilities of non-shared clonotypes were lower (relative to those shared by all four donors).

CDR3 length: 17 residues. Germline V gene data show CDR1 as SGHRS and CDR2 as YFSETQ. The ends lost 4 bases at V and 1 base at J; junction bases unmatched: 11. Input material: naive CD4+ T cells sorted from blood. Noted subset: CD45RA+ positively selected. V and J are TRBV5-1 and TRBJ2-7; 10 bases are a match to TRBD1. This receptor was identified in a man aged 30 to 45 in good health. CDR3 bases: TGCGCCAGCAGCGCCACTGCGGACAGGGGGTCTTCCTACGAGCAGTACTTC. Protein product: CASSATADRGSSYEQYF.